Listed below are T cell receptor beta chains from one sample, sequenced in a study of vaccination effects on CD4 cells after COVID-19. Assay: immunoSEQ multiplex PCR; the TCRdb copy retains only in-frame clones and omits some. The profile shows around 26,000 clones, roughly 73% of them singletons. No antigen has been identified for these receptors. The source material was CD4+ T cells from PBMCs cultured without peptide, sampled before COVID-19 vaccination. The source is a human donor who received a COVID-19 vaccine. Both conserved end residues are part of each CDR3. Fields, in order: D gene, V gene, clone size, J gene, CDR3 DNA, CDR3 protein. D genes are given only for firm matches. Clone size, where shown, is once, few, many, or a class for clones that have expanded.

TRBD1,TRBV18,NA,TRBJ2-3,TGTGCCAGCTCACCCGGGACAGGGACAGATACGCAGTATTTT,CASSPGTGTDTQYF
NA,TRBV19,NA,TRBJ1-5,TGTGCCAGTAGTATTGGCAGGTTGAATCAGCCCCAGCATTTT,CASSIGRLNQPQHF
NA,TRBV11-2,NA,TRBJ1-1,TGTGCCAGCAGCCGAGGGGTTATGAACACTGAAGCTTTCTTT,CASSRGVMNTEAFF
NA,TRBV19,once,TRBJ1-1,TGTGCCAGTAGTATAGAAGGGGTTTGGGTGGACACTGAAGCTTTCTTT,CASSIEGVWVDTEAFF
TRBD2,TRBV5-1,NA,TRBJ2-1,TGCGCCAGCAGGGCCGCCCTGGGGGGGAATGAGCAGTTCTTC,CASRAALGGNEQFF
NA,TRBV6-5,NA,TRBJ1-3,TGTGCCAGCACCTTGAGGGGATCTCCTGGAAACACCATATATTTT,CASTLRGSPGNTIYF
TRBD1,TRBV5-1,NA,TRBJ1-4,TGCGCCAGCAGCGGGGGACAGCCGAATGAAAAACTGTTTTTT,CASSGGQPNEKLFF
NA,TRBV4-1,NA,TRBJ1-5,TGCGCCAGCAGCCACGGGACATTGCAAAATCAGCCCCAGCATTTT,CASSHGTLQNQPQHF
NA,TRBV9,few,TRBJ2-5,TGTGCCAGCAGCGTAGGCATCGGGGGCAATATCCAAGAGACCCAGTACTTC,CASSVGIGGNIQETQYF
NA,TRBV6-5,NA,TRBJ1-2,TGTGCCAGCAGTTATGATCTGGGGACCGATGGCTACACCTTC,CASSYDLGTDGYTF
NA,TRBV7-2,NA,TRBJ2-3,TGTGCCAGCAGCTTAGGACGCGGGCCCACAGATACGCAGTATTTT,CASSLGRGPTDTQYF
NA,TRBV4-1,NA,TRBJ2-3,TGCGCCAGCAGCCAAGGGAACGGGGGCAGCACAGATACGCAGTATTTT,CASSQGNGGSTDTQYF
TRBD1,TRBV27,few,TRBJ2-5,TGTGCCAGCAGACAGGGGTTGGAGACCCAGTACTTC,CASRQGLETQYF
NA,TRBV4-1,NA,TRBJ1-1,TGCGCCAGCAGCCATGGGACTCTCAAGGTGACTGAAGCTTTCTTT,CASSHGTLKVTEAFF
NA,TRBV27,once,TRBJ2-5,TGTGCCAGCAGTTTTTCGGCAGGTACGGGAGAGACCCAGTACTTC,CASSFSAGTGETQYF
TRBD1,TRBV4-1,NA,TRBJ1-5,TGCGCCAGCAGTCTAGGACAGGGGGCAAGTAGCAATCAGCCCCAGCATTTT,CASSLGQGASSNQPQHF
NA,TRBV19,NA,TRBJ2-7,TGTGCCAGTAGTATACGCAATTTCGGCGAGCAGTACTTC,CASSIRNFGEQYF
NA,TRBV5-1,NA,TRBJ2-5,TGCGCCAGCAATTGGGCAACAACAGGAGAGACCCAGTACTTC,CASNWATTGETQYF
NA,TRBV2,NA,TRBJ2-1,TGTGCCAGCAGTGGATCCGGGGATGAGCAGTTCTTC,CASSGSGDEQFF
TRBD1,TRBV7-9,NA,TRBJ2-7,TGTGTCAGCAGCTTATCGTGGACAGGGCGGGACAAGCAGTACTTC,CVSSLSWTGRDKQYF
TRBD2,TRBV18,NA,TRBJ2-3,TGTGCCAGCTCGGCGGGGGGGCCCTCAGATACGCAGTATTTT,CASSAGGPSDTQYF
NA,TRBV2,NA,TRBJ2-4,TGTGCCAGCAGTGCAGAGGGCTTGACCAAAAACATTCAGTACTTC,CASSAEGLTKNIQYF
NA,TRBV5-1,NA,TRBJ1-3,TGCGCCAGCAGCTCGCCAACGACGGACTACTCTGGAAACACCATATATTTT,CASSSPTTDYSGNTIYF
TRBD1,TRBV15,once,TRBJ1-3,TGTGCCACCAGCAGAGGGACAGGGTGGGAGTCCGGAAACACCATATATTTT,CATSRGTGWESGNTIYF
NA,TRBV7-2,NA,TRBJ1-2,TGTGCCAGCAGCCTAGACCCCGGAACCTACTATGGCTACACCTTC,CASSLDPGTYYGYTF
NA,TRBV19,few,TRBJ1-2,TGTGCCAGTAGTATTAGAGGGCTCGACGGCTACACCTTC,CASSIRGLDGYTF
TRBD1,TRBV5-4,few,TRBJ1-6,TGTGCCAGCAGCCGCCCGGACAGGGAAAATTCACCCCTCCACTTT,CASSRPDRENSPLHF
TRBD2,TRBV29-1,NA,TRBJ2-7,TGCAGCGGCCTACTAGCGGGAGCCAACGAGCAGTACTTC,CSGLLAGANEQYF
NA,TRBV4-2,NA,TRBJ1-2,TGTGCCAGCAGCGAGGGTCCACCCCCCCTTAACTATGGCTACACCTTC,CASSEGPPPLNYGYTF
NA,TRBV5-4,once,TRBJ1-1,TGTGCCAGCAGCTTGGAGGGGGGGGTCGGGGCTTTCTTT,CASSLEGGVGAFF
NA,TRBV7-2,NA,TRBJ1-2,TGTGCCAGCAGCTTTGACTCGGGTAGCTATGGCTACACCTTC,CASSFDSGSYGYTF
TRBD1,TRBV19,NA,TRBJ1-2,TGTGCCAGTAGTAAAAGACAGGGGCTTGACGGCTACACCTTC,CASSKRQGLDGYTF
TRBD2,TRBV7-9,NA,TRBJ2-5,TGTGCCAGCAGCTTCCCTCCGGGACTAGCGAGAGAGACCCAGTACTTC,CASSFPPGLARETQYF
NA,TRBV4-3,NA,TRBJ1-3,TGCGCCAGCAGCCAAGAAATCTCAAAGACTGGAAACACCATATATTTT,CASSQEISKTGNTIYF
NA,TRBV7-2,NA,TRBJ2-1,TGTGCCAGCAGCTTATTATCAACCCACAATGAGCAGTTCTTC,CASSLLSTHNEQFF
TRBD1,TRBV30,NA,TRBJ1-1,TGTGCCTGGAGTGTCTTCGGCAGGGGGTACACTGAAGCTTTCTTT,CAWSVFGRGYTEAFF
NA,TRBV5-8,NA,TRBJ1-3,TGTGCGGGGGTAGAGCAGGTTTTCAGCTCTGGAAACACCATATATTTT,CAGVEQVFSSGNTIYF
NA,TRBV5-5,NA,TRBJ2-2,TGTGCCAGCAGCAGTTCCGGGACAATAAACACCGGGGAGCTGTTTTTT,CASSSSGTINTGELFF
NA,TRBV16,once,TRBJ2-3,TGTGCCAGCTCCTCAGTTGTCTGGATCCGCACAGATACGCAGTATTTT,CASSSVVWIRTDTQYF
TRBD2,TRBV7-2,few,TRBJ2-1,TGTGCCAACAAATCCGAAGCGGGGGCCTACAATGAGCAGTTCTTC,CANKSEAGAYNEQFF
TRBD2,TRBV6-1,NA,TRBJ2-1,TGTGCCAGCAGTGAACTAGCGGGAGGGCACAATGAGCAGTTCTTC,CASSELAGGHNEQFF
NA,TRBV6-5,NA,TRBJ1-1,TGTGCCAGCAGCGAGGCAGCGAACACTGAAGCTTTCTTT,CASSEAANTEAFF